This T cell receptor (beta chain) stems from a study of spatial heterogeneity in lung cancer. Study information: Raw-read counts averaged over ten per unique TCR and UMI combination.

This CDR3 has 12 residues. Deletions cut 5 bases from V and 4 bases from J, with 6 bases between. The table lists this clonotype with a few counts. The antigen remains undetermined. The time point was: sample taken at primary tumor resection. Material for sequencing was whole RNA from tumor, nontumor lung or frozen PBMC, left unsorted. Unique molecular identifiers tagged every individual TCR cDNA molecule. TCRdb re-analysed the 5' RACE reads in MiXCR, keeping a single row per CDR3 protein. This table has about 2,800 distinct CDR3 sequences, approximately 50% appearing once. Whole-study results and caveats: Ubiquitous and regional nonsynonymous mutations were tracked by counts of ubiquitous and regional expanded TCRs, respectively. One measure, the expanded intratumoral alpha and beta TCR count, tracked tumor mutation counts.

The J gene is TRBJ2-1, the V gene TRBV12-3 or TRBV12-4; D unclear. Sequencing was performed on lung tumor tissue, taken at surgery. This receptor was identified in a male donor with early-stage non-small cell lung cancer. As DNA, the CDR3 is TGTGCCAGCAGTGACGGGTACAATGAGCAGTTCTTC. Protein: CASSDGYNEQFF.